In this sample, the clone carrying this T cell receptor beta chain turned up many times. What it binds is unknown. The CDR3 runs 17 residues. V lost 4 bases to trimming and J lost 5 bases; unmatched junction nucleotides: 10. Germline CDR1 KGHDR, CDR2 SFDVKD. The data were taken from a study of response to subunit inactivated influenza vaccine. From the RT-PCR reads, TCRdb called clonotypes with MiXCR, one entry per CDR3 protein. Among around 540,000 distinct CDR3 sequences listed, approximately 10% were seen once. General study findings and limits: There was a suggestion from the authors that each seasonal influenza vaccination recruits few new T cells.

V gene TRBV24-1 combines with J gene TRBJ2-3; TRBD2 aligns across 11 bases. The sample in question was PBMCs from blood, obtained on the day of vaccination. The TCR sequence derives from a man aged 50-60 years who received an inactivated influenza vaccine. CDR3 in DNA: TGTGCCACCAGTGACTCGAAACTAGCGGGAGTGAAAGATACGCAGTATTTT. It is translated as CATSDSKLAGVKDTQYF.